These 29 T cell receptor beta chains were sequenced from one sample in a study of CXCR3-negative and CXCR3-positive naive CD8 T cells. 5' RACE that incorporated UMI labels was used to prepare the TRB cDNA libraries. TCRdb reprocessed the 5' RACE reads, keeping one entry per CDR3 protein, no DNA. This listing includes over 100,000 distinct CDR3 sequences. The sample taken for sequencing was naive CXCR3- CD8+ T cells from blood. The subset here: CD45RO-CCR7+CD27+CD95- naive CD8+ T cells lacking CXCR3 (TNR3-). The source of these receptors is a human donor in good health. Some clones in this sample may be carry-over from other donors' samples.

This chain joins TRBV7-9 and TRBJ2-2; TCRdb designates TRBD1, a call that cannot be tested without DNA. In germline, CDR1 is SEHNR, CDR2 FQNEAQ (reference sequence). This CDR3 has 16 residues. The CDR3 here is CASSIVGTGRTGELFF.

This chain joins TRBV28 and TRBJ2-7; TCRdb reports TRBD1, a call that lacks DNA to check it against. CDR1 and CDR2 (germline): MDHEN, SYDVKM. The CDR3 contains 15 residues. The CDR3 loop reads CASSFRGTLAYEQYF.

The J gene is TRBJ1-5, the V gene TRBV29-1; TCRdb proposes TRBD1, but this gene call is untestable without DNA. The CDR3 consists of 16 residues. Germline V gene data show CDR1 as SQVTM and CDR2 as ANQGSEA. CDR3 region: CSAWGLGNWGDQPQHF.

The CDR3 spells CASSPTGLYEQYF. This rearrangement joins TRBV12-3 or TRBV12-4 to TRBJ2-7. CDR3 length equals 13 residues.

The chain couples TRBV2 to TRBJ2-7; TCRdb reports TRBD2, a call that lacks DNA to check it against. Germline CDR1 SNHLY, CDR2 FYNNEI. This CDR3 comprises 13 residues. CDR3 residues: CASSEGEHYEQYF.

This chain uses TRBV6-2 or TRBV6-3 with TRBJ2-2; the TCRdb call, TRBD1, lacks DNA for checking. CDR3 size: 17 residues. The germline gives CDR1 MNHEY, CDR2 SVGEGT. The CDR3 sequence is CASILGGVPRVTGELFF.

This sequence joins TRBV28 and TRBJ2-7; checking the TCRdb D call of TRBD1 is not possible without DNA. Per the germline V gene, CDR1 is MDHEN and CDR2 is SYDVKM. This CDR3 is 15 amino acids long. The CDR3 reads CASSLSSGTVYEQYF. The entire variable domain, with the rest obtained from reference TRBV28 and TRBJ2-7, is as follows: DVKVTQSSRYLVKRTGEKVFLECVQDMDHENMFWYRQDPGLGLRLIYFSYDVKMKEKGDIPEGYSVSREKKERFSLILESASTNQTSMYLCASSLSSGTVYEQYFGPGTRLTVT.

CDR3 region: CASSLAGSRYEQFF. The rearrangement joins TRBV5-1 to TRBJ2-1; there is no DNA to check the TCRdb D call of TRBD1. Germline CDR1 SGHRS, CDR2 YFSETQ. CDR3 length: 14 residues.

The V call is TRBV7-2, the J call TRBJ2-1; TCRdb lists TRBD2, though no DNA is available to test this call. Germline CDR1 SGHTA, CDR2 FQGNSA. There are 16 residues in the CDR3. The chain's CDR3 is CASSLAWRGVYNEQFF. The variable domain in full, completed from reference TRBV7-2 and TRBJ2-1, reads GAGVSQSPSNKVTEKGKDVELRCDPISGHTALYWYRQSLGQGLEFLIYFQGNSAPDKSGLPSDRFSAERTGGSVSTLTIQRTQQEDSAVYLCASSLAWRGVYNEQFFGPGTRLTVL.

This CDR3 is CASSWEPGQYYEQYF. V and J are TRBV7-8 and TRBJ2-7; the D call of TRBD1 rests on TCRdb alone, since no DNA is present to check it. This CDR3 has 15 amino acids. Per germline, CDR1 SGHVS and CDR2 FQNEAQ.

The chain couples TRBV28 to TRBJ2-7; TCRdb's D gene call, TRBD1, goes unchecked for lack of DNA. This CDR3 spans 15 amino acids. CDR1 MDHEN and CDR2 SYDVKM come from the germline V gene. This chain's CDR3 is CASSPHPGQLYEQYF.

This rearrangement joins TRBV7-6 to TRBJ1-1; TCRdb's D call of TRBD1 is untestable without DNA. This CDR3 is built from 13 residues. Germline CDR1 is SGHVS and CDR2 is FNYEAQ. CDR3 residues: CASSGGMNTEAFF.

The J gene is TRBJ2-7, the V gene TRBV7-9; TCRdb designates TRBD1, a call that cannot be tested without DNA. Germline V gene lookup returns CDR1 SEHNR and CDR2 FQNEAQ (reference sequence). There are 16 residues in the CDR3. The CDR3 loop is CASSFHRDREIIEQYF.

The chain uses TRBV6-4 and TRBJ2-1. This CDR3 has 14 residues. Germline loops: CDR1 MRHNA, CDR2 SNTAGT. The CDR3 reads CASSDGLAVNEQFF.

This sequence joins TRBV28 and TRBJ2-1; the TCRdb D gene call, TRBD1, has no DNA to confirm it. Germline V gene sequence: CDR1 MDHEN, CDR2 SYDVKM. The CDR3 length is 16 residues. CDR3 residues: CASRVQGAGPGDEQFF.

The chain recombines TRBV24-1 with TRBJ2-1; as DNA is missing, the TRBD1 call by TCRdb cannot be tested. Germline-derived CDR1 and CDR2 are KGHDR and SFDVKD. CDR3 length equals 14 residues. CDR3 residues: CATSRDRAYNEHFF.

The chain joins TRBV28 to TRBJ2-5; TCRdb calls TRBD1, which cannot be checked without DNA. The CDR3 spans 16 residues. Germline lookup yields CDR1 MDHEN and CDR2 SYDVKM. The CDR3 sequence: CASSVRLGARQETQYF.

The chain uses TRBV12-3 or TRBV12-4 and TRBJ2-3. This CDR3 spans 14 amino acids. CDR3: CASSSSGSSDTQYF.

The chain links TRBV7-6 to TRBJ1-5; TCRdb's assignment of TRBD1 cannot be checked, as there is no DNA. Germline V gene data show CDR1 as SGHVS and CDR2 as FNYEAQ. The CDR3 length is 14 residues. The CDR3 loop is CASSLGQGGQPQHF. Based on the CDR3 plus reference TRBV7-6 and TRBJ1-5, the full variable domain is GAGVSQSPRYKVTKRGQDVALRCDPISGHVSLYWYRQALGQGPEFLTYFNYEAQQDKSGLPNDRFSAERPEGSISTLTIQRTEQRDSAMYRCASSLGQGGQPQHFGDGTRLSIL.

The rearrangement links TRBV12-3 or TRBV12-4 to TRBJ2-7; TCRdb selects TRBD2, and the lack of DNA leaves this call unchecked. The CDR3 totals 16 residues. The CDR3 region is CASSFLRAGPDYEQYF.

The gene calls are TRBV20-1 and TRBJ1-2; TCRdb's D call, TRBD1, is unchecked because there is no DNA. The CDR3 runs to 16 residues. The germline CDR1 and CDR2 sequences are DFQATT and SNEGSKA (reference sequence). CDR3 residues: CSARPPGTVNNYGYTF.

The genes are TRBV7-9 and TRBJ2-3. Germline-derived CDR1 and CDR2 are SEHNR and FQNEAQ (reference sequence). The CDR3 loop spans 16 amino acids. This CDR3 is CASSLVLGSAGDTQYF.

The rearrangement joins TRBV7-6 to TRBJ2-7; checking the TCRdb D call of TRBD2 is not possible without DNA. The CDR3 is 17 amino acids. CDR1 is SGHVS, CDR2 FNYEAQ, per germline. The CDR3 loop reads CASSPWTSGTNSYEQYF.

The V gene is TRBV30, the J gene TRBJ1-1. The CDR3 loop spans 15 amino acids. CDR1 is GTSNPN and CDR2 is SVGIG in the germline V gene (reference sequence). CDR3 residues: CAWRFEEFMNTEAFF.

The chain is built from TRBV10-2 and TRBJ1-5. Germline CDR1 reads WSHSY; CDR2 reads SAAADI. The CDR3 runs 17 residues. CDR3: CASSESWQVRSNQPQHF.

CDR3 sequence: CASSQGTIFYEQYF. This chain joins TRBV7-9 and TRBJ2-7; the D call of TRBD2 rests on TCRdb alone, since no DNA is present to check it. CDR3 length: 14 residues. Germline CDR1 reads SEHNR; CDR2 reads FQNEAQ (reference sequence).

The chain carries TRBV12-3 or TRBV12-4 and TRBJ2-7; the D call of TRBD1 rests on TCRdb alone, since no DNA is present to check it. The CDR3 has 12 amino acids. The CDR3 here is CASSLPGNEQYF.

This chain's CDR3 is CASSPPGPYEQYF. V and J are TRBV7-2 and TRBJ2-7; the TCRdb D gene call, TRBD1, has no DNA to confirm it. The CDR3 contains 13 residues. CDR1 and CDR2 (germline): SGHTA, FQGNSA.

The chain links TRBV5-1 to TRBJ2-1; absent DNA, TCRdb's TRBD1 call cannot be checked. From germline, CDR1 is SGHRS and CDR2 YFSETQ. CDR3 size: 16 residues. This CDR3 is CASSLRQGLTDNEQFF.